A selection of T cell receptor beta chains follows, all from one sample in a study of blood T cell repertoires in COVID-19. This table comes from immunoSEQ multiplex PCR, and its TCRdb copy is limited to in-frame clones, with some not included. The sample yields approximately 250,000 clones, 70% to 90% seen once. The sequencing input was peripheral blood. These receptors were collected from a man aged 55 to 69 who had recovered from COVID-19. CDR3s include the opening cysteine and the closing phenylalanine or tryptophan. D genes are given only for firm matches. Size tells how often a clone was seen (once, few, many) or the class of an expanded clone, and some rows leave it out.

length	J	D	size	V	DNA	CDR3
16	TRBJ2-7	TRBD2	.	TRBV7-9	TGTGCCAGCAGCCCTGCCGGGGGACTAGCTGTCTACGAGCAGTACTTC	CASSPAGGLAVYEQYF
17	TRBJ2-3	TRBD2	.	TRBV5-4	TGTGCCAGCAGCCAAGGGACTAGCGGGAGCGGCCCGGATACGCAGTATTTT	CASSQGTSGSGPDTQYF
15	TRBJ1-1	.	.	TRBV3-1/TRBV3-2	TGTGCCGACCGGACTCGTCGGGTTAGGGACACTGAAGCTTTCTTT	CADRTRRVRDTEAFF
15	TRBJ2-6	.	.	TRBV3-1/TRBV3-2	TGTGCCAGCAGCCCAACAGTCTCTGGGGCCAACGTCCTGACTTTC	CASSPTVSGANVLTF
14	TRBJ2-1	TRBD1	.	TRBV27	TGTGCCAGCAGTTGGACAGGGGAACGTGGTGAGCAGTTCTTC	CASSWTGERGEQFF
11	TRBJ2-3	.	few	TRBV29-1	TGCAGCGTTGGTAGCGCAGATACGCAGTATTTT	CSVGSADTQYF
14	TRBJ2-7	.	.	TRBV28	TGTGCCAGCAGTTTAGAGGCAACACGGTGGGAGCAGTACTTC	CASSLEATRWEQYF
15	TRBJ2-5	.	.	TRBV7-8	TGTGCCAGCAGCTCAGGGGTTAGGGCCGAAGAGACCCAGTACTTC	CASSSGVRAEETQYF
15	TRBJ1-5	.	.	TRBV28	TGTGCCAGCAGTCTTCTTGGAAGCGGAGGTCAGCCCCAGCATTTT	CASSLLGSGGQPQHF
17	TRBJ2-7	TRBD1	.	TRBV5-4	TGTGCCAGCAGCTTGGCCCGGGGTGGGACAGGGGTGAGCGAGCAGTACTTC	CASSLARGGTGVSEQYF
12	TRBJ2-1	TRBD2	.	TRBV30	TGTGCCTGGAGTGTGGGACTAGCGGGAGGTTTCTTC	CAWSVGLAGGFF
15	TRBJ2-7	.	.	TRBV19	TGTGCCAGTAGTATCCCGACAGGACCAGGATACGAGCAGTACTTC	CASSIPTGPGYEQYF
15	TRBJ1-5	.	.	TRBV28	TGTGCCAGCATGAGTCTTCAGGCCCTCAATCAGCCCCAGCATTTT	CASMSLQALNQPQHF
11	TRBJ2-7	TRBD1	.	TRBV29-1	TGCAGCGTCGGGACAGCCTACGAGCAGTACTTC	CSVGTAYEQYF
12	TRBJ2-7	.	few	TRBV24-1	TGTGCCACGGAGGATGAGACCTACGAGCAGTACTTC	CATEDETYEQYF
18	TRBJ1-5	.	.	TRBV7-6	TGTGCCAGCAGCCGGACCCACGCGACAGGTTATAGCAATCAGCCCCAGCATTTT	CASSRTHATGYSNQPQHF
14	TRBJ2-1	.	once	TRBV6-5	TGTGCCAGCAGTTACTCTTACTTCTACAATGAGCAGTTCTTC	CASSYSYFYNEQFF
16	TRBJ1-2	TRBD1	.	TRBV5-4	TGTGCCAGCAGCTCCGGACAGGGGGACCCTAACTATGGCTACACCTTC	CASSSGQGDPNYGYTF
13	TRBJ1-5	.	.	TRBV19	TGTGCCAGTAGTGACAGTGTTCGACAGCCCCAGCATTTT	CASSDSVRQPQHF
14	TRBJ1-2	.	few	TRBV5-1	TGCGCCAGCAGCTTGGGGGGGACATTAAATGGCTACACCTTC	CASSLGGTLNGYTF
18	TRBJ2-7	.	.	TRBV1	TGCACCAGCAGCCAAGATCCCCCCCTAGCGGGAGCTAACTACGAGCAGTACTTC	CTSSQDPPLAGANYEQYF
11	TRBJ2-7	TRBD1	.	TRBV29-1	TGCAGCGTGGACAGGGGTTACGAGCAGTACTTC	CSVDRGYEQYF
16	TRBJ2-1	.	.	TRBV5-6	TGTGCCAGCAGCTTGGCCCCACCGGGCTCCTACAATGAGCAGTTCTTC	CASSLAPPGSYNEQFF
14	TRBJ1-1	.	.	TRBV6-6	TGTGCCAGCAGTTACGCACAGGGAGGGGCTGAAGCTTTCTTT	CASSYAQGGAEAFF
15	TRBJ1-4	.	.	TRBV30	TGTGCCTGGAGTTATGGAGGCGGCGGGAATGAAAAACTGTTTTTT	CAWSYGGGGNEKLFF
14	TRBJ1-3	TRBD1	.	TRBV29-1	TGCAGCGTTGAAGGCTCCACAGGGGGTAACACCATATATTTT	CSVEGSTGGNTIYF
16	TRBJ2-5	TRBD1	once	TRBV5-8	TGTGCCAGCAGCTACTACCGGACAGGGGCCCGTTTGGCCCAGTACTTC	CASSYYRTGARLAQYF
15	TRBJ2-1	.	.	TRBV6-5	TGTGCCAGCAGGGATACAGGGATTTCCTACAATGAGCAGTTCTTC	CASRDTGISYNEQFF
15	TRBJ1-5	.	few	TRBV5-5	TGTGCCAGCAGCGCCGGACAGCATAGCAATCAGCCCCAGCATTTT	CASSAGQHSNQPQHF
11	TRBJ2-7	.	.	TRBV28	TGTGCCAGCATATTGGCCCACGAGCAGTACTTC	CASILAHEQYF
15	TRBJ2-7	TRBD1	.	TRBV7-9	TGTGCCAGCAGCTTCCCCGGGACAGGGTCTCACGAGCAGTACTTC	CASSFPGTGSHEQYF
14	TRBJ1-2	.	.	TRBV19	TGTGCCAGTAGGGACGGACAGCCACGGTGGGGCTACACCTTC	CASRDGQPRWGYTF
17	TRBJ1-1	TRBD1	.	TRBV18	TGTGCCAGCTCACCATTGGGTGGTCAGGGGGTGAACACTGAAGCTTTCTTT	CASSPLGGQGVNTEAFF
18	TRBJ1-6	.	.	TRBV3-1/TRBV3-2	TGTGCCAGCAGCCAAGTTCCCCCGGGGAGCTCCTATAATTCACCCCTCCACTTT	CASSQVPPGSSYNSPLHF
15	TRBJ2-5	TRBD1	.	TRBV19	TGTGCCAGTAGTATAGGACAGGGTGCTAGAGAGACCCAGTACTTC	CASSIGQGARETQYF
17	TRBJ2-1	TRBD1	.	TRBV7-2	TGTGCCAGCAGCTTAGTTTCTGGGACAGGGGTCTACAATGAGCAGTTCTTC	CASSLVSGTGVYNEQFF
15	TRBJ2-1	.	.	TRBV3-1/TRBV3-2	TGTGCCAGCAGCCAAGACCAGGGGACATACAATGAGCAGTTCTTC	CASSQDQGTYNEQFF
14	TRBJ1-1	.	.	TRBV5-1	TGCGCCAGCAGCGGAAGGACGGCGGGGACTGAAGCTTTCTTT	CASSGRTAGTEAFF
14	TRBJ1-5	.	once	TRBV4-2	TGTGCCAGCAGCCAAGAAGACAGAAATCAGCCCCAGCATTTT	CASSQEDRNQPQHF
17	TRBJ2-3	TRBD2	.	TRBV27	TGTGCCAGCAGTGGACTAAAGACTACTAGCGTCCTAGATACGCAGTATTTT	CASSGLKTTSVLDTQYF
14	TRBJ1-1	.	.	TRBV18	TGTGCCAGCTCACCACCGGAGTTGAACACTGAAGCTTTCTTT	CASSPPELNTEAFF
16	TRBJ1-1	.	.	TRBV20-1	TGCAGTGCTAGTCTACAGGGAGGGAGAATGAACACTGAAGCTTTCTTT	CSASLQGGRMNTEAFF
15	TRBJ1-2	.	.	TRBV7-6	TGTGCCAGCAGCTTAGGCACGGGGGTTAACTATGGCTACACCTTC	CASSLGTGVNYGYTF
14	TRBJ2-7	TRBD2	.	TRBV11-2	TGTGCCAGCAGCAAAGAGGGACTAGGCTACGAGCAGTACTTC	CASSKEGLGYEQYF
14	TRBJ1-2	TRBD1	.	TRBV7-3	TGTGCCAGCAGTCAAGGGACAGGGAATAATGGCTACACCTTC	CASSQGTGNNGYTF
16	TRBJ2-1	TRBD2	many	TRBV13	TGTGCCAGCAGCAATAGCCGTAGCGGGTCAAGCGGTGAGCAGTTCTTC	CASSNSRSGSSGEQFF
15	TRBJ1-3	.	few	TRBV5-1	TGCGCCAGCAGCCCGTCAGGGGTGTCCGGAAACACCATATATTTT	CASSPSGVSGNTIYF
15	TRBJ2-1	TRBD2	once	TRBV6-2/TRBV6-3	TGTGCCAGCAGTTCAGCGGGGAGCTCCTACAATGAGCAGTTCTTC	CASSSAGSSYNEQFF
17	TRBJ2-2	TRBD2	.	TRBV5-1	TGCGCCAGCAGCTCAAAGCGGGAGGGCCAAAACACCGGGGAGCTGTTTTTT	CASSSKREGQNTGELFF
12	TRBJ2-7	.	medium-sized	TRBV29-1	TGCAGCGTTGTGGCTCCTCCCTACGAGCAGTACTTC	CSVVAPPYEQYF
18	TRBJ1-4	TRBD1	.	TRBV5-1	TGCGCCAGCAGCTTGGTAGGGCAGGGGGCAACAACTAATGAAAAACTGTTTTTT	CASSLVGQGATTNEKLFF
15	TRBJ2-3	TRBD2	.	TRBV7-2	TGTGCCAGCAGCCCGGGAGGCTCTCGGACAGATACGCAGTATTTT	CASSPGGSRTDTQYF
15	TRBJ2-1	TRBD2	.	TRBV7-3	TGTGCCAGCAGCTTACGGCGGGGGTCCCAAAATGAGCAGTTCTTC	CASSLRRGSQNEQFF
12	TRBJ2-7	.	once	TRBV28	TGTGCCAGCAGGGGAGTGAACTACGAGCAGTACTTC	CASRGVNYEQYF
16	TRBJ2-2	.	.	TRBV6-1	TGTGCCAGCAGTGTGAGGCAATTTCCGAACACCGGGGAGCTGTTTTTT	CASSVRQFPNTGELFF
12	TRBJ2-3	.	.	TRBV3-1/TRBV3-2	TGTGCCAGCAGCCAATCGGTCGATACGCAGTATTTT	CASSQSVDTQYF
15	TRBJ2-1	.	.	TRBV5-1	TGCGCCAGCAGCTTGGATTCGGGAAGGTACAATGAGCAGTTCTTC	CASSLDSGRYNEQFF
15	TRBJ2-2	TRBD1	.	TRBV5-4	TGTGCCAGCAGAAGAGCAGGGGGCCTCACCGGGGAGCTGTTTTTT	CASRRAGGLTGELFF
15	TRBJ2-7	TRBD2	.	TRBV3-1/TRBV3-2	TGTGCCAGCAGCCAAGAACTAGCGGGATCGGGCGAGCAGTACTTC	CASSQELAGSGEQYF